The T cell receptor (beta chain) described here comes from a study of monozygotic twins with inflammatory bowel disease. Regarding the study as a whole: IBD patients exhibited fewer clonotypes shared with other individuals than healthy twins, particularly with disease activity.

The germline CDR1 and CDR2 sequences are MNHEY and SVGEGT. This CDR3 is built from 13 residues. TCRdb re-called the 5' RACE reads, yielding one record per CDR3 amino acid sequence without DNA. The sample totals fewer than 350,000 distinct CDR3 sequences. With regard to this clonotype: What it binds is unknown.

V and J are TRBV6-2 or TRBV6-3 and TRBJ2-1. The receptor comes from a human donor with ulcerative colitis or Crohn's disease, or a healthy co-twin of an affected twin (not recorded which). Sequencing input: blood. CDR3 in amino acids: CASRDSGDREQFF.